A single T cell receptor (beta chain) is shown here with its context. Its antigen remains undetermined. Qualities for individual bases were not recorded, and no much larger clone is one base off. The donors were healthy, HIV-negative adults with no recently reported acute infections or vaccinations. Only Caucasian adults living in Nashville, Tennessee, USA were represented among the donors. Magnetic negative selection was used to enrich CD4+ T cells, after which naive cells were positively selected on CD45RA and the negative fraction became the memory subset. After blood collection by leukapheresis, PBMCs were isolated using Ficoll-Histopaque density gradient centrifugation and then cryopreserved in the vapor phase of liquid nitrogen. Analytical flow cytometry was used to check the purity and quantity of every magnetically sorted T cell population. Genomic DNA was isolated from each sorted fraction and quantified by UV absorbance on a Nanodrop 2000c.

Using the deep immunoSEQ assay, multiplex PCR amplified TCR CDR3 regions from genomic DNA. Extracted genomic DNA from each cell subset was spread evenly across all wells of several immunoSEQ 96-well plates, with each plate serving as a replicate. For sorted subsets, 150 to 250 ng of genomic DNA, equivalent to 25,000 to 30,000 T cell genomes, went into each replicate PCR. Purified libraries were quantified with a Qubit 3.0 fluorometer, sized on a Bioanalyzer 2100, and re-quantified with the KAPA Library Quantification kit. Every immunoSEQ 96-well plate was sequenced on a separate single-read 150-cycle Illumina NextSeq 550 flow cell. The source study handled its data this way. Because the immunoSEQ output included only junctional sequences and no quality scores, the filtering could not be the same as the filtering used for full-length reads. To assign V/J genes and CDR3, sequences were annotated using PyIR, a Python wrapper for IgBLAST v1.9, with IMGT germline references. Reads with weak V/J assignments (E-value above 1e-6), missing CDR3, stop codons, out-of-frame junctions, or ambiguous translated residues were removed. V3J clonotypes were defined as sequences sharing an identical inferred V gene, J gene, and CDR3 amino acid sequence. Percentage overlap between repertoires was calculated by dividing the number of shared unique clonotypes by the size of the smaller repertoire. Repertoire richness was assessed with RTK rarefaction, the Chao1 estimator, and Recon v2.1 estimates of unobserved clonotypes. Generation probabilities for all TCRbeta clonotypes obtained by the gDNA method from a handful of donors were computed using OLGA. Held by TCRdb, this immuneACCESS table contains in-frame sequences only and omits some clones. Under half of the omission traces to an unresolved V gene where checked; the cause of the rest is unknown. V and J calls plus clone size are reproduced from that table; the DNA served to infer D and trimming. A total of around 2,000,000 clones appear in this sample, roughly 94% of them only once. Together, the top ten hold more than 0.1% of the sample.

This entry comes from a study of shared clonotypes between healthy human individuals (dated by TCRdb to 2019 to 2021). For context, the study as a whole: The cohort included three men and a couple of women between 18 and 49 years of age. For each donor, CD4 naive and CD4 memory were each given three plates, CD8 naive was given two plates, and CD8 memory was given one plate. Libraries were prepared and TCR repertoires were sequenced by different laboratories using diverse techniques, in order to increase sequencing depth and limit assay-specific biases. Leukapheresis yielded between about 0.85 and 10 billion PBMCs per donor. The study deeply sequenced blood TCR repertoires of roughly five healthy adults to estimate repertoire size and the extent of clonotype sharing between individuals.

Here is what the overall study found, with its caveats: Because the study included only a small number of donors, the genetic and exposure-history diversity represented was limited. When several donors were compared, the shared fraction of clonotypes was approximately 5% for naive CD4, less than 4% for naive CD8, 2.3% for memory CD4, and 0.35% to 0.4% for memory CD8. Even with the large sequencing depth, rarefaction of the sorted-subset datasets indicated that sequencing was incomplete. Clonotypes shared by all four sorted-subset donors showed higher generation probabilities than non-shared clonotypes. Sampling was limited to blood, and TCR repertoires in tissue likely differ from TCR repertoires in blood. Based on pairwise subsampling, the degree of clonotype sharing among donors was expected to be affected by sequencing depth. Estimated clonotype richness was generally larger for naive than for memory subsets.

V is clipped by 7 bases and J by 5 bases, and the sequence between their germline boundaries is 9 bases long. From a lookup of the germline V gene, CDR1 and CDR2 are SNHLY and FYNNEI. The CDR3, from cysteine to phenylalanine, totals 12 residues. The entry retains the CDR3 DNA only, 36 bases that are in frame from base 1. The chain was built from TRBV2 and TRBJ2-1; the D call is possibly TRBD1 or TRBD2, each sharing 5 bases. This receptor was identified in a man aged 18-30 years in good health. The specimen sequenced was naive CD4+ T cells sorted from blood. The cell subset or site label corresponds to: CD45RA+ positively selected. The bases are TGTGCCAGCAAGGAGGACAACAATGAGCAGTTCTTC. The resulting protein is CASKEDNNEQFF.